This T cell receptor beta chain was profiled in a study of metastatic and nonmetastatic thyroid tumors (TCRdb year 2020). The study in broad terms: The researchers compared repertoires between peripheral blood samples and tumor or nodule tissue samples from patients with malignant or benign thyroid disease.

Libraries were prepared through PCR. Sequencing took place on an Illumina HiSeq 4000. High-throughput sequencing was used to profile the TCR beta-chain CDR3 region of every patient. Regarding the original processing steps: CDR3 differences across clinicopathological groups were used to build a classifier for discriminating distant-metastatic papillary thyroid cancer patients. The Shannon index was used to assess repertoire diversity, and the Morisita-Horn index was used to assess tumor-blood repertoire similarity. TCRdb reprocessing: public reads trimmed at Q25 with fastp, clones called with MiXCR, in-frame beta chains kept. These V and J calls rely on TCRdb rather than the paper's analysis. The sample includes over 9,000 clones, with about 27% observed a single time. The top ten hold about a fifth of the sample. Reading the germline V gene gives CDR1 KGHDR and CDR2 SFDVKD. Cut back by 4 bases and 1 base, the V and J ends lie 13 bases apart. The CDR3 contains 16 residues, cysteine and phenylalanine counted. The only DNA kept is the CDR3, 48 bases in frame from the first base.

No patient had received any treatment before thyroid surgery. Patient clinical samples collected from about 2011 to 2018 were retrospectively analysed using T-cell receptor beta sequencing. Turning to this clone: Its binding antigen is unknown. Per-base quality was not reported, and no clone a single base away is much larger than it.

Overall study results and their limits: TCR beta diversity was reported as significantly higher in malignant tumors than in benign nodules, in both blood and tumor samples.

This receptor was taken from a male donor with papillary thyroid cancer or a benign thyroid nodule (not recorded which). Some clones in this sample may be carry-over from other donors' samples. What was sequenced was adjacent normal tissue. Here the chain combines TRBV24-1 and TRBJ1-5; TRBD1 could be the D gene, as 5 bases match. The DNA reads as follows: TGTGCCACCAGTGACAACAGGAGAGGGAGCAATCAGCCCCAGCATTTT. This encodes CATSDNRRGSNQPQHF.